The 19 T cell receptor beta chains in this list originate from one sample, sequenced in a study of prognosis after radiotherapy for stage I lung cancer. Genomic DNA yielded TCR beta CDR3, amplified by two-round multiplex PCR. Round one of PCR was performed, and it used primers specific to each TRBV and TRBJ gene. Each CDR3 protein gets one entry after TCRdb re-called the multiplex PCR reads with MiXCR. The sample has about 22,000 distinct CDR3 sequences, more than 40% seen once. The sample here was PBMCs, taken before or after stereotactic body radiation therapy (not recorded which). All receptors derive from a donor over 45 with non-small cell lung cancer.

V and J are TRBV7-9 and TRBJ2-1; 9 bases are a match to TRBD2. Germline V lookup: CDR1 SEHNR, CDR2 FQNEAQ (reference sequence). With 7 bases clipped from V and 10 bases from J, the junction kept 2 bases outside the gene matches. This CDR3 contains 11 residues. The CDR3 is CASMLAGEQFF. CDR3 DNA sequence: TGTGCCAGCATGCTAGCGGGAGAGCAGTTCTTC.

V gene TRBV5-6 combines with J gene TRBJ2-5, with TRBD1 matching 8 bases. V shed 3 bases and J 5 bases; nucleotides not matched to a gene: 6. From germline, CDR1 is SGHDT and CDR2 YYEEEE. This CDR3 region has 14 residues. CDR3 protein: CASSSGTGDETQYF. CDR3 coding DNA: TGTGCCAGCAGCTCCGGGACAGGAGACGAGACCCAGTACTTC. Using reference TRBV5-6 and TRBJ2-5 for the parts outside the CDR3, the full variable domain is DAGVTQSPTHLIKTRGQQVTLRCSPKSGHDTVSWYQQALGQGPQFIFQYYEEEERQRGNFPDRFSGHQFPNYSSELNVNALLLGDSALYLCASSSGTGDETQYFGPGTRLLVL.

This clonotype was seen ten or more times. The J gene is TRBJ2-6, the V gene TRBV5-1; no reliable D call. Germline values: CDR1 SGHRS, CDR2 YFSETQ. With 0 bases removed from V and 0 bases from J, the gap between germline ends came to 4 bases. This CDR3 has 15 residues. CDR3 sequence reads: CASSLALSGANVLTF. For the CDR3, the DNA is TGCGCCAGCAGCTTGGCCCTCTCTGGGGCCAACGTCCTGACTTTC.

V usage is TRBV5-1 and J usage is TRBJ1-2; D is unclear. Trimming shortened V by 1 base and J by 2 bases, and 9 bases separated the two germline ends. The CDR3 consists of 14 residues. Germline CDR1 SGHRS, CDR2 YFSETQ. The CDR3 spells CASSLSPGNYGYTF. CDR3 DNA: TGCGCCAGCAGCTTGAGTCCAGGCAACTATGGCTACACCTTC.

In the case of this clonotype: A junction end diverges from the germline sequence, so it may reflect a read error. This chain uses TRBV6-1 with TRBJ2-2; a possible D gene is TRBD2 (6 bases). CDR3 length: 14 amino acids. Germline V gene sequence: CDR1 MNHNS, CDR2 SASEGT. The CDR3 bases are TGTGCCATCAGCCTGGGACTTTTCACCGTGGAGCTGTTTTTT. Translated: CAISLGLFTVELFF.

This clonotype was observed many times. V is TRBV7-9 and J is TRBJ1-2, with D unresolved. Deletions cut 0 bases from V and 8 bases from J, with 7 bases between. The CDR3 is 12 residues long. Germline assignment: CDR1 SEHNR and CDR2 FQNEAQ (reference sequence). In nucleotides, the CDR3 is TGTGCCAGCAGCTTAGCGTGGCAGGGCTACACCTTC. Translating it yields CASSLAWQGYTF. Based on the CDR3 plus reference TRBV7-9 and TRBJ1-2, the full variable domain is DTGVSQNPRHKITKRGQNVTFRCDPISEHNRLYWYRQTLGQGPEFLTYFQNEAQLEKSRLLSDRFSAERPKGSFSTLEIQRTEQGDSAMYLCASSLAWQGYTFGSGTRLTVV.

Relative to its sample, this clonotype is medium-sized. The V and J genes are TRBV5-1 and TRBJ1-2; the match to TRBD1 covers 9 bases. CDR1 is SGHRS and CDR2 is YFSETQ in the germline V gene. V dropped 4 bases and J dropped 8; count of bases not matched to a gene: 12. This CDR3 has 15 amino acids. Here the CDR3 reads CASSPDRGFTGGYTF. The DNA for the CDR3 is TGCGCCAGCAGCCCGGACAGGGGATTTACGGGGGGCTACACCTTC. Full variable domain (missing parts from reference TRBV5-1 and TRBJ1-2): KAGVTQTPRYLIKTRGQQVTLSCSPISGHRSVSWYQQTPGQGLQFLFEYFSETQRNKGNFPGRFSGRQFSNSRSEMNVSTLELGDSALYLCASSPDRGFTGGYTFGSGTRLTVV.

This rearrangement joins TRBV20-1 to TRBJ1-1; weak D call: TRBD1 (5 bases). The ends were cut back, 5 bases at V and 1 base at J, with 11 bases in the middle. Germline assignment: CDR1 DFQATT and CDR2 SNEGSKA (reference sequence). The CDR3 totals 13 residues. Here the CDR3 reads CSAGDVGNTEAFF. The DNA of the CDR3 is TGCAGTGCTGGGGACGTTGGGAACACTGAAGCTTTCTTT.

V gene TRBV28 combines with J gene TRBJ2-7, with a weak D call TRBD2 (6 bases). Trimming stripped 7 bases from V and 1 base from J, with 17 bases between. The CDR3 is made up of 15 amino acids. From germline, CDR1 is MDHEN and CDR2 SYDVKM. CDR3 nucleotide sequence: TGTGCCAGCATCCCCGGGGGAAAGGTTTCCTACGAGCAGTACTTC. Encoded protein: CASIPGGKVSYEQYF.

This clonotype was recorded many times. CDR3 DNA: TGTGCCAGCACGAAATTTGAGAACACTGAAGCTTTCTTT. Translating it yields CASTKFENTEAFF. The chain couples TRBV14 to TRBJ1-1; D is unclear. The CDR3 has 13 residues. Trimming stripped 7 bases from V and 1 base from J, with 10 bases between. Looked up from germline, CDR1 is SGHDN and CDR2 is FVKESK.

This clonotype was seen ten or more times. J is TRBJ2-3 and V is TRBV15; a possible D gene is TRBD2 (6 bases). There are 13 residues in the CDR3. Germline CDR1 reads LNHNV; CDR2 reads YYDKDF (reference sequence). V was clipped by 0 bases and J by 9 bases, with 10 bases between them. The CDR3 protein is CATSRDRTTTQYF. The DNA of the CDR3 is TGTGCCACCAGCAGAGATCGGACTACGACGCAGTATTTT.

Notes on this clonotype: A junction end diverges from the germline sequence, so it may reflect a read error. The V gene is TRBV24-1, the J gene TRBJ2-2; a possible D gene is TRBD1 (6 bases). Germline V gene lookup returns CDR1 KGHDR and CDR2 SFDVKD. The CDR3 is 16 amino acids. The CDR3, as DNA: TGTGCCACCAGTGATGACAGGTGGGGTGACACCGTGGAGCTGTTTTTT. Translating gives CATSDDRWGDTVELFF.

This clonotype came up many times. This chain connects TRBV7-9 to TRBJ2-3; D unresolved. Per the germline V gene, CDR1 is SEHNR and CDR2 is FQNEAQ (reference sequence). This CDR3 region has 14 residues. The V end lost 5 bases, the J end lost 2 bases, and 11 bases lay between the germline ends. The DNA of the CDR3 is TGTGCCAGCAGCCCAGATGGAATCACAGATACGCAGTATTTT. It yields the protein CASSPDGITDTQYF.

This clonotype was recorded many times. V and J are TRBV28 and TRBJ1-2; D is possibly TRBD1 (6 bases). CDR1 and CDR2 (germline): MDHEN, SYDVKM. The CDR3 has 11 amino acids. V was clipped by 11 bases and J by 8 bases, with 15 bases between them. The CDR3 is CASTGLVGYTF. Written as DNA, the CDR3 is TGTGCCTCCACAGGGCTAGTAGGCTACACCTTC.

This chain connects TRBV10-3 to TRBJ2-7; a possible D gene is TRBD1 (5 bases). Germline V gene sequence: CDR1 ENHRY, CDR2 SYGVKD. Trimming removed 2 bases from V and 3 bases from J, with 17 bases in between. This CDR3 contains 16 residues. The CDR3, as DNA: TGTGCCATCAGTGAGAGGGGTGCCGTTAGTGGCTACGAGCAGTACTTC. It is translated as CAISERGAVSGYEQYF.

This clonotype has a count of ten or more. The V and J genes are TRBV5-1 and TRBJ2-5, with D possibly TRBD2 on 6 matching bases. Trimming pared 0 bases from V and 0 bases from J, leaving 12 bases between. The CDR3 contains 16 residues. CDR1 is SGHRS and CDR2 is YFSETQ in the germline V gene. The CDR3 DNA sequence: TGCGCCAGCAGCTTGGGGCCGGGGACTCACCAAGAGACCCAGTACTTC. Translated, it gives CASSLGPGTHQETQYF.

This clonotype showed up many times. The chain has TRBV11-2 and TRBJ2-3, with 7 bases identical to TRBD2. CDR3 length: 16 residues. Germline loops: CDR1 SGHAT, CDR2 FQNNGV. The ends lost 2 bases at V and 2 bases at J; junction bases unmatched: 7. The CDR3 DNA reads TGTGCCAGCAGCTTATGGTCCAGCGGGGTCACAGATACGCAGTATTTT. It codes for CASSLWSSGVTDTQYF. Supplemented by reference TRBV11-2 and TRBJ2-3, the full variable domain reads EAGVAQSPRYKIIEKRQSVAFWCNPISGHATLYWYQQILGQGPKLLIQFQNNGVVDDSQLPKDRFSAERLKGVDSTLKIQPAKLEDSAVYLCASSLWSSGVTDTQYFGPGTRLTVL.

This clonotype was recorded many times. The V call is TRBV5-1, the J call TRBJ1-2; D ambiguous. V was shortened by 0 bases and J by 0 bases, with 6 bases between the two germline ends. The CDR3 contains 14 residues. Germline lookup yields CDR1 SGHRS and CDR2 YFSETQ. This chain's CDR3 is CASSLDNPNYGYTF. In DNA form, the CDR3 reads TGCGCCAGCAGCTTGGACAACCCTAACTATGGCTACACCTTC.

As concerns this clonotype: This may be a read error, as it is one base from a much larger clone. The chain is built from TRBV3-1 and TRBJ1-2; the D gene is possibly TRBD1 (5 bases). Germline-derived CDR1 and CDR2 are LGHDT and YNNKEL (reference sequence). The CDR3 contains 14 residues. V was cut by 4 bases and J by 6 bases, with 15 bases left in between. The CDR3 DNA reads as TGTGCCAGCAGCCCTACTCCGGGACGCAATGGCTACACCTTC. Encoded protein: CASSPTPGRNGYTF.